The source of this T cell receptor (beta chain) is a study of identifying expanded T cells in peripheral blood. Generated by immunoSEQ multiplex PCR, the TCRdb table keeps only in-frame clones and is missing some. The table lists 95,000 to 100,000 clones, approximately 88% of them singletons. Between the trimmed V and J ends, which lost 5 bases and 7 bases, there was a span of 18 bases. Germline values: CDR1 MNHEY, CDR2 SMNVEV (reference sequence). The CDR3 sequence is 16 residues long. The chain recombines TRBV27 with TRBJ1-6, with D uncertain. The clonotype originates from a person aged 18 to 75 in good health. The sequencing sample was made of blood. CDR3 amino acids: CASSPRDREPNSPLHF. As DNA, the CDR3 is TGTGCCAGCAGTCCCCGCGACCGGGAGCCCAATTCACCCCTCCACTTT.